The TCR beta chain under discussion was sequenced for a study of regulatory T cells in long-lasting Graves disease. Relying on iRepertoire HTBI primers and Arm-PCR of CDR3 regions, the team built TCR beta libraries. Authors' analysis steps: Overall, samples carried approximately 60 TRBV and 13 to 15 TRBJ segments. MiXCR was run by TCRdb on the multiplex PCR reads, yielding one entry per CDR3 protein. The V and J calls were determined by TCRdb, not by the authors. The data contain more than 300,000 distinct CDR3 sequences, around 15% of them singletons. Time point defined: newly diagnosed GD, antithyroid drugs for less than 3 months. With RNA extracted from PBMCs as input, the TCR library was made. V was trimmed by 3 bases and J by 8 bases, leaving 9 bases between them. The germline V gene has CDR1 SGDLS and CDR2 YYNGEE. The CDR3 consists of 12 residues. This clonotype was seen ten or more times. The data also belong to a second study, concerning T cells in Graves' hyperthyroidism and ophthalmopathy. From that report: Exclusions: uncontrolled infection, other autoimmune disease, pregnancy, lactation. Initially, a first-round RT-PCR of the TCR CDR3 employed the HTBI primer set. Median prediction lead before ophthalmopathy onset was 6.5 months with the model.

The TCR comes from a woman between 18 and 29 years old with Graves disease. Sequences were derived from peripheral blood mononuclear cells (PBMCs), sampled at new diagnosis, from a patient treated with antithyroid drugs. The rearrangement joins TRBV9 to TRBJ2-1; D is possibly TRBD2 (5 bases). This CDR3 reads CASSATGYEQFF. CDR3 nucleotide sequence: TGTGCCAGCAGCGCCACGGGGTATGAGCAGTTCTTC. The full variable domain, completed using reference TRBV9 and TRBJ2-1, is DSGVTQTPKHLITATGQRVTLRCSPRSGDLSVYWYQQSLDQGLQFLIQYYNGEERAKGNILERFSAQQFPDLHSELNLSSLELGDSALYFCASSATGYEQFFGPGTRLTVL.